These T cell receptor beta chains were read from a single sample in a study of blood T cell repertoires in COVID-19. Produced via immunoSEQ multiplex PCR; TCRdb's table is partial and in-frame only. Of over 55,000 clones in the sample, around 82% were seen once. The specimen was peripheral blood. The origin of the receptors is a man between 45 and 60 years old with active COVID-19. The CDR3 runs from the conserved cysteine through the conserved F or W. Each record gives: clone size, V gene, CDR3 length, D gene, J gene, CDR3 protein, CDR3 DNA. A D gene is named only where the DNA matches it firmly. A row's size may be missing; if present it is once, few, many or a size class.

size: NA; V: TRBV5-1; length: 16; D: TRBD1; J: TRBJ1-2; CDR3: CASSLDDRAVIYGYTF; DNA: TGCGCCAGCAGCTTGGACGACAGGGCCGTTATCTATGGCTACACCTTC
size: NA; V: TRBV7-2; length: 15; D: TRBD1; J: TRBJ2-2; CDR3: CASSQDRANTGELFF; DNA: TGTGCCAGCAGCCAAGACAGGGCGAACACCGGGGAGCTGTTTTTT
size: NA; V: TRBV11-2; length: 16; D: TRBD2; J: TRBJ2-4; CDR3: CASRMRDSGRGNIQYF; DNA: TGTGCCAGCAGAATGAGAGATAGCGGGAGGGGGAACATTCAGTACTTC
size: NA; V: TRBV5-1; length: 14; D: TRBD1; J: TRBJ1-2; CDR3: CASSSGTGFYGYTF; DNA: TGCGCCAGCAGCAGCGGGACAGGGTTCTATGGCTACACCTTC
size: NA; V: TRBV27; length: 13; D: NA; J: TRBJ1-2; CDR3: CASGRTPAGGYTF; DNA: TGTGCCAGCGGGAGGACCCCGGCGGGAGGCTACACCTTC
size: NA; V: TRBV7-6; length: 15; D: TRBD1; J: TRBJ1-1; CDR3: CASSRPGTGIDEAFF; DNA: TGTGCCAGCAGCCGTCCCGGGACAGGGATCGACGAAGCTTTCTTT
size: NA; V: TRBV7-2; length: 15; D: NA; J: TRBJ2-2; CDR3: CASTSIASGTGELFF; DNA: TGTGCCAGCACCTCAATAGCGAGCGGAACCGGGGAGCTGTTTTTT
size: once; V: TRBV6-4; length: 15; D: TRBD1; J: TRBJ1-2; CDR3: CASSQTGAAGYGYTF; DNA: TGTGCCAGCAGTCAAACAGGGGCCGCTGGGTATGGCTACACCTTC
size: NA; V: TRBV2; length: 10; D: NA; J: TRBJ1-2; CDR3: CASSGGASTF; DNA: TGTGCCAGCAGTGGGGGCGCTTCCACCTTC
size: NA; V: TRBV7-8; length: 13; D: TRBD2; J: TRBJ2-7; CDR3: CASSSLAGYEQYF; DNA: TGTGCCAGCAGTTCACTAGCGGGATACGAGCAGTACTTC
size: few; V: TRBV7-9; length: 14; D: TRBD1; J: TRBJ1-3; CDR3: CASSFWDRSHTIYF; DNA: TGTGCCAGCAGCTTTTGGGACAGGTCGCACACCATATATTTT
size: NA; V: TRBV5-1; length: 15; D: NA; J: TRBJ1-3; CDR3: CASSPSFGGGNTIYF; DNA: TGCGCCAGCAGCCCCTCATTCGGAGGGGGAAACACCATATATTTT
size: NA; V: TRBV6-2/TRBV6-3; length: 16; D: NA; J: TRBJ1-6; CDR3: CASSPLGLGGNSPLHF; DNA: TGTGCCAGCAGCCCCCTGGGGCTAGGTGGTAATTCACCCCTCCACTTT
size: NA; V: TRBV6-5; length: 14; D: TRBD2; J: TRBJ2-5; CDR3: CASHRSGAQETQYF; DNA: TGTGCCAGCCATCGGAGCGGGGCTCAAGAGACCCAGTACTTC
size: NA; V: TRBV24-1; length: 14; D: TRBD1; J: TRBJ1-2; CDR3: CATSTNRDSDGYTF; DNA: TGTGCCACCAGCACCAATAGGGACAGCGATGGCTACACCTTC
size: few; V: TRBV27; length: 12; D: NA; J: TRBJ2-3; CDR3: CASNRRGDTQYF; DNA: TGTGCCAGCAACCGCCGGGGGGATACGCAGTATTTT
size: NA; V: TRBV6-2/TRBV6-3; length: 15; D: TRBD2; J: TRBJ2-1; CDR3: CASSSSGGPYNEQFF; DNA: TGTGCCAGCAGTTCCTCGGGGGGGCCCTACAATGAGCAGTTCTTC
size: NA; V: TRBV24-1; length: 16; D: NA; J: TRBJ2-1; CDR3: CATSESSFSSYNEQFF; DNA: TGTGCCACCAGTGAATCTAGCTTTAGCTCCTACAATGAGCAGTTCTTC
size: many; V: TRBV2; length: 15; D: TRBD2; J: TRBJ2-1; CDR3: CASSTGTTSYNEQFF; DNA: TGTGCCAGCAGCACCGGGACTACCTCCTACAATGAGCAGTTCTTC
size: few; V: TRBV6-5; length: 15; D: TRBD2; J: TRBJ2-7; CDR3: CASSTSSGGPHEQYF; DNA: TGTGCCAGCAGTACATCTAGCGGGGGGCCCCACGAGCAGTACTTC
size: NA; V: TRBV24-1; length: 14; D: NA; J: TRBJ2-5; CDR3: CATSDPGRSETQYF; DNA: TGTGCCACCAGTGATCCCGGCAGGTCGGAGACCCAGTACTTC
size: once; V: TRBV5-1; length: 14; D: NA; J: TRBJ2-1; CDR3: CASSYLPGDNEQFF; DNA: TGCGCCAGCTCGTACCTACCCGGAGACAATGAGCAGTTCTTC
size: NA; V: TRBV6-2/TRBV6-3; length: 14; D: TRBD2; J: TRBJ2-1; CDR3: CASSSAGAYNEQFF; DNA: TGTGCCAGCAGTTCTGCGGGAGCCTACAATGAGCAGTTCTTC
size: NA; V: TRBV4-1; length: 14; D: NA; J: TRBJ1-1; CDR3: CASSQDQAPPAAFF; DNA: TGCGCCAGCAGCCAAGATCAGGCACCGCCGGCAGCTTTCTTT
size: NA; V: TRBV30; length: 11; D: NA; J: TRBJ2-7; CDR3: CAWSARYEQYF; DNA: TGTGCCTGGTCCGCGAGGTACGAGCAGTACTTC
size: NA; V: TRBV18; length: 15; D: NA; J: TRBJ1-3; CDR3: CASSPPSRPRNTIYF; DNA: TGTGCCAGCTCACCACCGTCTAGACCCCGAAACACCATATATTTT
size: NA; V: TRBV28; length: 15; D: NA; J: TRBJ1-6; CDR3: CASVALTGNNSPLHF; DNA: TGTGCCAGCGTAGCCCTCACAGGAAATAATTCACCCCTCCACTTT
size: NA; V: TRBV7-9; length: 15; D: NA; J: TRBJ2-5; CDR3: CASSPPNRVGETQYF; DNA: TGTGCCAGCAGTCCCCCGAACAGGGTGGGCGAGACCCAGTACTTC
size: NA; V: TRBV11-2; length: 12; D: NA; J: TRBJ1-1; CDR3: CASSLGGGEAFF; DNA: TGTGCCAGCAGCTTAGGAGGGGGTGAAGCTTTCTTT
size: NA; V: TRBV5-5; length: 14; D: NA; J: TRBJ2-7; CDR3: CASSEVDIPYEQYF; DNA: TGTGCCAGCAGCGAAGTGGACATCCCCTACGAGCAGTACTTC
size: NA; V: TRBV20-1; length: 10; D: NA; J: TRBJ1-4; CDR3: CSVGEPIPAF; DNA: TGCAGTGTAGGGGAACCGATTCCGGCCTTT
size: NA; V: TRBV5-1; length: 16; D: TRBD2; J: TRBJ2-3; CDR3: CASSLGLAGDLDTQYF; DNA: TGCGCCAGCTCCCTGGGACTAGCGGGAGACCTAGATACGCAGTATTTT
size: NA; V: TRBV5-4; length: 14; D: NA; J: TRBJ2-7; CDR3: CASSGAEPSYEQYF; DNA: TGTGCCAGCAGCGGGGCGGAGCCCTCCTACGAGCAGTACTTC
size: NA; V: TRBV7-2; length: 15; D: NA; J: TRBJ2-7; CDR3: CASSLGSAFSYEQYF; DNA: TGTGCCAGCAGCTTAGGGTCAGCGTTTTCCTACGAGCAGTACTTC
size: NA; V: TRBV7-8; length: 13; D: TRBD1; J: TRBJ2-1; CDR3: CASSPGDRGMEFF; DNA: TGTGCCAGCAGCCCGGGGGACAGGGGAATGGAGTTCTTC
size: few; V: TRBV4-2; length: 17; D: TRBD2; J: TRBJ2-1; CDR3: CASSQVAGGDTYNEQFF; DNA: TGTGCCAGCAGCCAAGTAGCGGGGGGGGACACCTACAATGAGCAGTTCTTC
size: NA; V: TRBV11-2; length: 14; D: TRBD2; J: TRBJ2-2; CDR3: CASSFILAGGELFF; DNA: TGTGCCAGCAGCTTTATTCTAGCGGGCGGGGAGCTGTTTTTT
size: NA; V: TRBV2; length: 12; D: NA; J: TRBJ2-1; CDR3: CASSEDRSAQFF; DNA: TGTGCCAGCAGTGAAGACAGGTCGGCGCAGTTCTTC
size: NA; V: TRBV7-2; length: 14; D: NA; J: TRBJ1-5; CDR3: CASSLYSMDQPQHF; DNA: TGTGCCAGCAGCTTGTACAGTATGGATCAGCCCCAGCATTTT
size: NA; V: TRBV10-3; length: 11; D: NA; J: TRBJ1-2; CDR3: CAISEGGSYTF; DNA: TGTGCCATCAGTGAGGGGGGGAGCTACACCTTC
size: NA; V: TRBV7-2; length: 14; D: TRBD1; J: TRBJ2-7; CDR3: CASSRGQAPYEQYF; DNA: TGTGCCAGCAGCCGGGGACAGGCCCCCTACGAGCAGTACTTC
size: NA; V: TRBV11-2; length: 15; D: TRBD2; J: TRBJ2-1; CDR3: CASRPNLAGDNEQFF; DNA: TGTGCCAGCAGACCAAACCTAGCGGGGGACAATGAGCAGTTCTTC
size: NA; V: TRBV30; length: 16; D: NA; J: TRBJ1-6; CDR3: CAWNVRQGNYNSPLHF; DNA: TGTGCCTGGAATGTACGGCAGGGAAACTATAATTCACCCCTCCACTTT
size: few; V: TRBV6-5; length: 14; D: TRBD1; J: TRBJ1-4; CDR3: CASLRVRGIEKLFF; DNA: TGTGCCAGCTTACGGGTCAGGGGGATTGAAAAACTGTTTTTT
size: NA; V: TRBV4-1; length: 18; D: TRBD2; J: TRBJ2-5; CDR3: CASSPRTSGSLLGETQYF; DNA: TGCGCCAGCAGCCCCAGGACTAGCGGGAGTTTGCTCGGCGAGACCCAGTACTTC
size: NA; V: TRBV7-7; length: 13; D: NA; J: TRBJ1-5; CDR3: CASSQDFGQPQHF; DNA: TGTGCTAGCAGCCAGGATTTTGGACAGCCCCAGCATTTT
size: NA; V: TRBV19; length: 13; D: NA; J: TRBJ2-5; CDR3: CASSIRPGETQYF; DNA: TGTGCCAGTAGTATTCGCCCGGGGGAGACCCAGTACTTC
size: NA; V: TRBV12-3/TRBV12-4; length: 13; D: NA; J: TRBJ2-3; CDR3: CASSLTGTDTQYF; DNA: TGTGCCAGCAGTTTAACGGGCACAGATACGCAGTATTTT
size: NA; V: TRBV27; length: 17; D: NA; J: TRBJ1-4; CDR3: CASSIQFISATNEKLFF; DNA: TGTGCCAGCAGTATACAGTTTATTTCTGCAACTAATGAAAAACTGTTTTTT
size: NA; V: TRBV7-9; length: 13; D: NA; J: TRBJ1-2; CDR3: CASSPQSGDGYTF; DNA: TGTGCCAGCAGCCCCCAGTCAGGGGATGGCTACACCTTC
size: NA; V: TRBV11-2; length: 18; D: TRBD1; J: TRBJ1-1; CDR3: CASSTSRTGARRITEAFF; DNA: TGTGCCAGCAGCACCAGCCGGACAGGGGCCCGCCGAATCACTGAAGCTTTCTTT
size: once; V: TRBV7-9; length: 14; D: NA; J: TRBJ2-2; CDR3: CASRPRQDSGELFF; DNA: TGTGCCAGCAGACCCCGACAGGACTCCGGGGAGCTGTTTTTT
size: NA; V: TRBV6-1; length: 18; D: TRBD1; J: TRBJ2-1; CDR3: CASSEALRVGTGGNEQFF; DNA: TGTGCCAGCAGTGAAGCGCTTCGGGTCGGGACAGGGGGGAATGAGCAGTTCTTC
size: NA; V: TRBV5-4; length: 13; D: TRBD1; J: TRBJ1-4; CDR3: CASSQGANEKLFF; DNA: TGTGCCAGCAGCCAGGGGGCTAATGAAAAACTGTTTTTT
size: NA; V: TRBV2; length: 16; D: NA; J: TRBJ1-2; CDR3: CASTLFSGPAGGGYTF; DNA: TGTGCCAGCACACTCTTCTCGGGTCCTGCAGGAGGTGGCTACACCTTC
size: NA; V: TRBV5-8; length: 17; D: TRBD1; J: TRBJ1-6; CDR3: CASSWAPQGTYNSPLHF; DNA: TGTGCCAGCAGCTGGGCCCCACAGGGGACCTATAATTCACCCCTCCACTTT
size: NA; V: TRBV2; length: 14; D: NA; J: TRBJ2-5; CDR3: CASSEAWTEETQYF; DNA: TGTGCCAGCAGTGAAGCGTGGACAGAAGAGACCCAGTACTTC
size: NA; V: TRBV12-5; length: 12; D: NA; J: TRBJ2-7; CDR3: CASGGTFYEQYF; DNA: TGTGCTAGTGGTGGGACATTCTACGAGCAGTACTTC
size: once; V: TRBV7-9; length: 13; D: TRBD2; J: TRBJ2-2; CDR3: CASGLDSAGELFF; DNA: TGTGCCAGCGGACTAGACTCGGCCGGGGAGCTGTTTTTT